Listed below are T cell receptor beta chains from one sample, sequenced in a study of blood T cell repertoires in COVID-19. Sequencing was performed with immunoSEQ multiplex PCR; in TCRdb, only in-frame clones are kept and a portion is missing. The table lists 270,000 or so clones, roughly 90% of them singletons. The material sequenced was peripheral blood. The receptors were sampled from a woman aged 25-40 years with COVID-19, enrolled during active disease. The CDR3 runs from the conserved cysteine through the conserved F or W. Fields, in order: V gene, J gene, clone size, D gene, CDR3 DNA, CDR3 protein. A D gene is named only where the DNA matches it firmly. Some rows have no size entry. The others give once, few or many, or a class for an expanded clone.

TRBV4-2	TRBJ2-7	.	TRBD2	TGTGCCAGCAGCCAAGGGAATAGCGGGGGGTGGGAGCAGTACTTC	CASSQGNSGGWEQYF
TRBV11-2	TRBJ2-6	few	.	TGTGCCAGCAGGTTACAGGGCGCTGGGGCCAACGTCCTGACTTTC	CASRLQGAGANVLTF
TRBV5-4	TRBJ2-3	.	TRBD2	TGTGCCAGCAGCTTGGAAGGGGCGGGGGGAAGCACAGATACGCAGTATTTT	CASSLEGAGGSTDTQYF
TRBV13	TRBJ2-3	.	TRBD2	TGTGCCAGCAGCTTACGGACTAGCGGGGGTACAGATACGCAGTATTTT	CASSLRTSGGTDTQYF
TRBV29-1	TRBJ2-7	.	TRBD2	TGCAGCGGGGCGGGGGGCGACTACGAGCAGTACTTC	CSGAGGDYEQYF
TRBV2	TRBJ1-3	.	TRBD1	TGTGCCAGCAGGAACCCCGGGACAGACTCTGGAAACACCATATATTTT	CASRNPGTDSGNTIYF
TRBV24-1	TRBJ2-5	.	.	TGTGCCACCAGGGGGGGGGCAGGTGAGACCCAGTACTTC	CATRGGAGETQYF
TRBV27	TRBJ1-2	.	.	TGTGCCAGCAGTTTAATGGGGGGTTATGGCTACACCTTC	CASSLMGGYGYTF
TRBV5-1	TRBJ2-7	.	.	TGCGCCAGCAGCAGCCGGGACACCGGTGGCGAGCAGTACTTC	CASSSRDTGGEQYF
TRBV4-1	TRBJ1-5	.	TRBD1	TGCGCCAGCAGTTTCTGGAGACAGGGTAACAATCAGCCCCAGCATTTT	CASSFWRQGNNQPQHF
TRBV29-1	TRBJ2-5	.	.	TGCAGCGTCGGAGTATTAGAGGAGAGAGAGACCCAGTACTTC	CSVGVLEERETQYF
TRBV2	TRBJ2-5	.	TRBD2	TGTGCCAGCAGGGCTCTAGCGGAAGAGACCCAGTACTTC	CASRALAEETQYF
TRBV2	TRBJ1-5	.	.	TGTGCCAGCAGTGAGCGGGGGGCGATACAGCCCCAGCATTTT	CASSERGAIQPQHF
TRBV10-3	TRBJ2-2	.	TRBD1	TGTGCCACTCAACCGGGACAGGGGCAATCCGGGGAGCTGTTTTTT	CATQPGQGQSGELFF
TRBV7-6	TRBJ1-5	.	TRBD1	TGTGCCAGCAGCCCGGGACAGAATCAGCCCCAGCATTTT	CASSPGQNQPQHF
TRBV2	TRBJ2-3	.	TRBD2	TGTGCCAGCAGTAGCGGGGGGGCTGTAGCGCAGTATTTT	CASSSGGAVAQYF
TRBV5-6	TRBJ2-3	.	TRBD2	TGTGCCAGCAGCTTGTGGCGGGGGGCGAGGACAGATACGCAGTATTTT	CASSLWRGARTDTQYF
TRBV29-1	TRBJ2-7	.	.	TGCAGCGTTCGTCATACCTCCGCAGGCAAGCAGTACTTC	CSVRHTSAGKQYF
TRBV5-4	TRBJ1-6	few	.	TGTGCCAGCAGCTCTCTCGATAATTCACCCCTCCACTTT	CASSSLDNSPLHF
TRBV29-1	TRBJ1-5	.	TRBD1	TGCAGCGTTGTAGACAGGGAATATCAGCCCCAGCATTTT	CSVVDREYQPQHF
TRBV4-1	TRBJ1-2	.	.	TGCGCCAGCAGCCAAGATCCTGGGGGGTCGGATGGCTACACCTTC	CASSQDPGGSDGYTF
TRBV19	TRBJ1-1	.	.	TGTGCCAGTAGTGAAAGAGGTATCACTGAAGCTTTCTTT	CASSERGITEAFF
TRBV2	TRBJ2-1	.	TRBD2	TGTGCCAGCCGACTAGCGGCCTACAATGAGCAGTTCTTC	CASRLAAYNEQFF
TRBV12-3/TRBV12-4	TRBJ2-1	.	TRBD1	TGTGCCAGCACTCGGGACAGTCACAATGAGCAGTTCTTC	CASTRDSHNEQFF
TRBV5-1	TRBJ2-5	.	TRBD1	TGCGCCAGCAGCAGGGGACAGTCACAAGAGACCCAGTACTTC	CASSRGQSQETQYF
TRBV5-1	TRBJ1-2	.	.	TGCGCCAGCAGCTTGGACCCGGGGATAAAGAACTATGGCTACACCTTC	CASSLDPGIKNYGYTF
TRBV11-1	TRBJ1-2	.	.	TGTGCCAGCAGAAAAGGGACAAGCCGAACCTATGGCTACACCTTC	CASRKGTSRTYGYTF
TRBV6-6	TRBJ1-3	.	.	TGTGCCAGCAGTCCCCTAAGTTCTGGAAACACCATATATTTT	CASSPLSSGNTIYF
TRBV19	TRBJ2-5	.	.	TGTGCCAGTAGTATACAGTTCGGCCTTAGCCGGGAGACCCAGTACTTC	CASSIQFGLSRETQYF
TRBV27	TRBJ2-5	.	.	TGTGCCAGCAGTTTAGGTCCAGGGGCCTCTAGCGAGACCCAGTACTTC	CASSLGPGASSETQYF
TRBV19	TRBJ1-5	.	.	TGTGCCAGTAGTTCACAGGGAAATCAGCCCCAGCATTTT	CASSSQGNQPQHF
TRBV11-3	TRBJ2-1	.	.	TGTGCCAGCAGCTTAGATCAGGCCGATTACAATGAGCAGTTCTTC	CASSLDQADYNEQFF
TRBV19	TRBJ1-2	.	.	TGTGCCAGTGCGGCGGGGGAGAGTGCCGGCTATGGCTACACCTTC	CASAAGESAGYGYTF
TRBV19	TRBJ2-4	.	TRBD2	TGTGCCAGTAGTATAGCGGGGGGGAAAAACATTCAGTACTTC	CASSIAGGKNIQYF
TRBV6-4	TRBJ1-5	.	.	TGTGCCAGCAGTGACTTTCATGGGGAGAATCAGCCCCAGCATTTT	CASSDFHGENQPQHF
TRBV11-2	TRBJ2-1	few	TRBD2	TGTGCCAGCAGCTTAGGAACTAGCGGGGGGCCACGTCATGAGCAGTTCTTC	CASSLGTSGGPRHEQFF
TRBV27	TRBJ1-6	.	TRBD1	TGTGCCAGCACCCTGCGACAGGGGGGGTTTGGTTCACCCCTCCACTTT	CASTLRQGGFGSPLHF
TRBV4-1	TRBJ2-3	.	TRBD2	TGCGCCAGCAGCCAAGGCCGGGGGGGTTCGGTAACAGATACGCAGTATTTT	CASSQGRGGSVTDTQYF
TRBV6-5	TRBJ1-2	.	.	TGTGCCAGCAGTTACTCGGACAGTTATGGCTACACCTTC	CASSYSDSYGYTF
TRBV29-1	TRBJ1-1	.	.	TGCAGCGTGGTGCCTCAGGTGCTCAGCAGGGGAGCTTTCTTT	CSVVPQVLSRGAFF
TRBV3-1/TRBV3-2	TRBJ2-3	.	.	TGTGCCAGCAGCCAGGGTTACAGGGAAGGGGGCACAGATACGCAGTATTTT	CASSQGYREGGTDTQYF
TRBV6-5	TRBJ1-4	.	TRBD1	TGTGCCAGCAGTTACGGGACAGCCGAAAAACTGTTTTTT	CASSYGTAEKLFF
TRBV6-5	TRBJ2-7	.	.	TGTGCCAGCAGCCCCCGGGGTTACGAGCAGTACTTC	CASSPRGYEQYF
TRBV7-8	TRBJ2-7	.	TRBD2	TGTGCCAGCAGCCGCGGGGGGGCCGCCTACGAGCAGTACTTC	CASSRGGAAYEQYF
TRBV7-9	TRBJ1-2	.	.	TGTGCCAGCAGCCACGTCGGACAGCAAAACAACTATGGCTACACCTTC	CASSHVGQQNNYGYTF
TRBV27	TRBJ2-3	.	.	TGTGCCAGCAGGCGGGGTTATACCACAGATACGCAGTATTTT	CASRRGYTTDTQYF
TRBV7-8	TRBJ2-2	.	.	TGTGCCAGCACCGGAGGTGGAGGGTCCGGGGAGCTGTTTTTT	CASTGGGGSGELFF
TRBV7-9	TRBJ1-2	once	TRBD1	TGTGCCAGCAGCCTGGGATCATCAGGGGGCCCTTCCTTC	CASSLGSSGGPSF
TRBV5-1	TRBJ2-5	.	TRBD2	TGCGCCAGCAGCCGGACTAGCGGTCAACAAGAGACCCAGTACTTC	CASSRTSGQQETQYF
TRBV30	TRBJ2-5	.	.	TGTGCCTGGAGTAAATTTACTATGCTCGAGACCCAGTACTTC	CAWSKFTMLETQYF
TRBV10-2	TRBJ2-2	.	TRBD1	TGCGCCAGCAGTACAGGGGGCTTGGGTTCCGGGGAGCTGTTTTTT	CASSTGGLGSGELFF
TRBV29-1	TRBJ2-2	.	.	TGCAGCGCCCTAGTGAAGTCCCCAGAGAACACCGGGGAGCTGTTTTTT	CSALVKSPENTGELFF
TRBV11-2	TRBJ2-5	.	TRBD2	TGTGCCAGCAGCCTTAGCGGGGAGATGGCCCAGTACTTC	CASSLSGEMAQYF